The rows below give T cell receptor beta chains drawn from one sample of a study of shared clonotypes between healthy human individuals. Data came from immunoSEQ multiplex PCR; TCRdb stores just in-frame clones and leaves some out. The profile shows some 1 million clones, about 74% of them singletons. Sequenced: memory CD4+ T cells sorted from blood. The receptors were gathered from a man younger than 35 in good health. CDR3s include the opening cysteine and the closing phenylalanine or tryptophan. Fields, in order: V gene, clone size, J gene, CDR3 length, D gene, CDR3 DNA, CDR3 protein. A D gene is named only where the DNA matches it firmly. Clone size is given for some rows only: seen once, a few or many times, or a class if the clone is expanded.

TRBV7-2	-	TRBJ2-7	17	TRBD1	TGTGCCAGCAGCTTAGATCTAATGGTACAGGGGGCAACCGAGCAGTACTTC	CASSLDLMVQGATEQYF
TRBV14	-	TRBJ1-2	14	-	TGTGCCAGCAGCCAATTAGTGACTAACTATGGCTACACCTTC	CASSQLVTNYGYTF
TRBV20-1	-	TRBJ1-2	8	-	TGCAGTGCCCCCCCGTACACCTTC	CSAPPYTF
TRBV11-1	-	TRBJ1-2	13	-	TGTGCCAGCAGCTTCGACGGTCTATATGGCTACACCTTC	CASSFDGLYGYTF
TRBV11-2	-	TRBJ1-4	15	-	TGTGCCAGCAGCTTAAGGGGAAGGGCCGATGAAAAACTGTTTTTT	CASSLRGRADEKLFF
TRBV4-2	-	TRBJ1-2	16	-	TGTGCCAGCAGCCCATCATCGGAAAGGCACGAGAATGGCTACACCTTC	CASSPSSERHENGYTF
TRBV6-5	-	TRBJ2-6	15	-	TGTGCCAGCAGCATAGGTGGTTCTGGGGCCAACGTCCTGACTTTC	CASSIGGSGANVLTF
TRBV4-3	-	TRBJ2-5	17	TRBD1	TGCGCCAGCAGCCAAGGAGAGGGGGCAAGGACAGCAGAGACCCAGTACTTC	CASSQGEGARTAETQYF
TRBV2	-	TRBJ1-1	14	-	TGTGCCAGCAGTTACAGGGTCTCGACGGCTGAAGCTTTCTTT	CASSYRVSTAEAFF
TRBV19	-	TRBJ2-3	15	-	TGTGCCAGTAGGTCCCGGACCACGAGCACAGATACGCAGTATTTT	CASRSRTTSTDTQYF
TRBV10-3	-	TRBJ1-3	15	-	TGTGCCATCAGCTACAGTCCTAACTCTGGAAACACCATATATTTT	CAISYSPNSGNTIYF
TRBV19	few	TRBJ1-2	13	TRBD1	TGTGCCAGTAGTACCTGGACAGGGGAGGGCTACACCTTC	CASSTWTGEGYTF
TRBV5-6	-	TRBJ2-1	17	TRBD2	TGTGCCAGCAGCTCAGGACTAGCGGGAGCGGGCTACAATGAGCAGTTCTTC	CASSSGLAGAGYNEQFF
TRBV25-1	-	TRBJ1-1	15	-	TGTGCCAGCAGAGCCCCCAGGGGTACGAACACTGAAGCTTTCTTT	CASRAPRGTNTEAFF
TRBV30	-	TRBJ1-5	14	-	TGTGCCTGGAGTGTATTTCAGGGAGGTCAGCCCCAGCATTTT	CAWSVFQGGQPQHF
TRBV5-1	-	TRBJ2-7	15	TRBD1	TGCGCCAGCAGCCCGGGACGACAGGGCACCTACGAGCAGTACTTC	CASSPGRQGTYEQYF
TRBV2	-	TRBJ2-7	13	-	TGTGCCAACTCAGGGTCAGCTCCCTACGAGCAGTACTTC	CANSGSAPYEQYF
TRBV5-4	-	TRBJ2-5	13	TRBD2	TGTGCCAGCAGCTTTCGGGGGGAAGAGACCCAGTACTTC	CASSFRGEETQYF
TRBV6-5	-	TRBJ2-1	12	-	TGTGCCAGCAGCTCATATTACAATGAGCAGTTCTTC	CASSSYYNEQFF
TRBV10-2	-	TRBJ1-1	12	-	TGCGCCAGCAGGAACGGTGGTAGTGAAGCTTTCTTT	CASRNGGSEAFF
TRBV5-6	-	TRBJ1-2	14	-	TGTGCCAGCAGCCTCCCGGCGGCGGCCTATGGCTACACCTTC	CASSLPAAAYGYTF
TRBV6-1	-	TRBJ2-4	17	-	TGTGCCAGCAGTGAACAGTGGACACCCGAAGCCAAAAACATTCAGTACTTC	CASSEQWTPEAKNIQYF
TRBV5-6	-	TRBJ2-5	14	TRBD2	TGTGCCAGCAGCTTCGCGGGGGGGCCAGAGACCCAGTACTTC	CASSFAGGPETQYF
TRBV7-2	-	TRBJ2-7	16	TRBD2	TGTGCCAGCAGCTACCGGACTAGCGGGAGTAGGTACGAGCAGTACTTC	CASSYRTSGSRYEQYF
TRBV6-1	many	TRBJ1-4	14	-	TGTGCCAGCATCCCCCGGGGAGGGAATGAAAAACTGTTTTTT	CASIPRGGNEKLFF
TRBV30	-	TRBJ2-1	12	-	TGTGCCTGGAGCTTTGCCTACAATGAGCAGTTCTTC	CAWSFAYNEQFF
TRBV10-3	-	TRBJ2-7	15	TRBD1	TGTGCCATCAGTGGTGGGGGACAGGGCTTTCTCGAGCAGTACTTC	CAISGGGQGFLEQYF
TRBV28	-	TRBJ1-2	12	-	TGTGCCAGCACAACAGGGTACTATGGCTACACCTTC	CASTTGYYGYTF
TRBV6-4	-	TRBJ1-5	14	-	TGTGCCAGCAGTGACTCGTACACTTCCCAGCCCCAGCATTTT	CASSDSYTSQPQHF
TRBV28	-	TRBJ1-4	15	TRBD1	TGTGCCAGCAGTCACGCACAGGGGGCACATGAAAAACTGTTTTTT	CASSHAQGAHEKLFF
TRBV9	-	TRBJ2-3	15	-	TGTGCCAGCAGCGTAGGGCCGACGACAGTAGATACGCAGTATTTT	CASSVGPTTVDTQYF
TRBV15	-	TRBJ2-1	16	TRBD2	TGTGCCACCAGCAGAGAGAGGACTAGCGGGTACAATGAGCAGTTCTTC	CATSRERTSGYNEQFF
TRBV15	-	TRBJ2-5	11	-	TGTGCCACCAGCAGGGAAGTGACCCAGTACTTC	CATSREVTQYF
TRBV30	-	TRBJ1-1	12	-	TGTGCCTGGACAGGGTACTACACTGAAGCTTTCTTT	CAWTGYYTEAFF
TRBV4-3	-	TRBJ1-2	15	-	TGCGCCAGCAGCCAAGATGGGCAGGGGCCGAAGGGCTACACCTTC	CASSQDGQGPKGYTF
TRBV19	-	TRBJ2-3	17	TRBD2	TGTGCCAGTAGTATAGCTACCGGGACTAGCGGGATTCATACGCAGTATTTT	CASSIATGTSGIHTQYF
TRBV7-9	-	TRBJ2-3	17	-	TGTGCCAGCAGCTTGGGTAGTGGCTCCCTGGGTGCAGATACGCAGTATTTT	CASSLGSGSLGADTQYF
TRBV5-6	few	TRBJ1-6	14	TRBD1	TGTGCCAGCAACTTGGGACAGGGAAGGTCACCCCTCCACTTT	CASNLGQGRSPLHF
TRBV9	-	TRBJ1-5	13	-	TGTGCCAGCAGCCTGGGGGGGAGTCAGCCCCAGCATTTT	CASSLGGSQPQHF
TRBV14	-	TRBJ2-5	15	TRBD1	TGTGCCAGCAGTACCCGGGGGACAGGGAGCGTGACCCAGTACTTC	CASSTRGTGSVTQYF
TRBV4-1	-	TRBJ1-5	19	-	TGCGCCAGCAGCGCTAGGGCAACAGGCCCCGAGGGAAGCAATCAGCCCCAGCATTTT	CASSARATGPEGSNQPQHF
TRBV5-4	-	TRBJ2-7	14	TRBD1	TGTGCCAGCAGCCGGGGACAGGACTCCTACGAGCAGTACTTC	CASSRGQDSYEQYF
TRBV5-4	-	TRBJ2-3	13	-	TGTGCCAGCAGCTTGGAGCGTAGGGGGGAAGAGTATTTT	CASSLERRGEEYF
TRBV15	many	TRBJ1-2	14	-	TGTGCCACCAGCAGAGCTAGCACAGGGTACGGCTACACCTTC	CATSRASTGYGYTF